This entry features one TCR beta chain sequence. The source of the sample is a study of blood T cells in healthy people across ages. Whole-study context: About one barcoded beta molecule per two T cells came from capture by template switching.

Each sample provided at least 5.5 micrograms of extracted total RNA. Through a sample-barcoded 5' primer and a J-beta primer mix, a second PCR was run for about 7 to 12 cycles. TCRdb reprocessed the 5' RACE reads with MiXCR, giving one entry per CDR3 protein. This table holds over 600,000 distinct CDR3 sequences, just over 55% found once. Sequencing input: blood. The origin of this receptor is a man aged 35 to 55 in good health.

CDR3 DNA sequence: TGTGCTAGTGGTTTGGCCCGGGACGGCAGGGGAGGCACCGGGGAGCTGTTTTTT. Its translation is CASGLARDGRGGTGELFF. The genes are TRBV12-5 and TRBJ2-2; TRBD1 or TRBD2 may be the D gene (6 bases each). With 1 base removed from V and 4 bases from J, the gap between germline ends came to 19 bases. CDR1 is LGHNT, CDR2 FRNRAP, per germline. The CDR3 loop spans 18 amino acids.